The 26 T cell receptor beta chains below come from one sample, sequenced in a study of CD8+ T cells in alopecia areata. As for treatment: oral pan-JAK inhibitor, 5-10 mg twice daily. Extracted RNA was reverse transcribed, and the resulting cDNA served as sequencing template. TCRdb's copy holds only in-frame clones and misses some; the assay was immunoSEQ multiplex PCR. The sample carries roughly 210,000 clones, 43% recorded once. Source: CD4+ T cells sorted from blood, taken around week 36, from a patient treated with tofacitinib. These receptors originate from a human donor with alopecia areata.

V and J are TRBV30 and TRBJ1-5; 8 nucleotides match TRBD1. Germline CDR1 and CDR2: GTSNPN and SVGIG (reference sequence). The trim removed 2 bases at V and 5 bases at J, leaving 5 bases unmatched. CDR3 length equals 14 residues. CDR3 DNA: TGTGCCTGGAGTCCCCGACAGGGGTATCAGCCCCAGCATTTT. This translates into CAWSPRQGYQPQHF.

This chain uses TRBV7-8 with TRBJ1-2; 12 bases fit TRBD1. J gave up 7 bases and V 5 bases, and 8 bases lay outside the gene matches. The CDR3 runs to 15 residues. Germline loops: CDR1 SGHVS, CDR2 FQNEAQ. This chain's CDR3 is CASSPRGTGGGGYTF. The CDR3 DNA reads TGTGCCAGCAGCCCCCGCGGGACAGGGGGCGGTGGCTACACCTTC.

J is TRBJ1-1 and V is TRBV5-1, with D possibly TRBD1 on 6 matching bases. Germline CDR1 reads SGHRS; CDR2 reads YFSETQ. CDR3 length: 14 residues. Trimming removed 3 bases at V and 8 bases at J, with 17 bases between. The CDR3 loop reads CASSWPGTRGEAFF. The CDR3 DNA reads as TGCGCCAGCAGCTGGCCCGGGACGAGGGGGGAAGCTTTCTTT.

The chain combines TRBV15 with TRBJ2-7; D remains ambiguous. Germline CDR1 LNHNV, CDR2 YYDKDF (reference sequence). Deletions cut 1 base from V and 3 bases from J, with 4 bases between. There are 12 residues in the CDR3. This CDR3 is CATSRVGYEQYF. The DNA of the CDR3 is TGTGCCACCAGCAGAGTAGGCTACGAGCAGTACTTC.

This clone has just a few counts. CDR3 DNA sequence: TGCGCCAGCAGCCAAGAAGCGATGGTGACCGGGGAGCTGTTTTTT. Its translation is CASSQEAMVTGELFF. The chain has TRBV4-1 and TRBJ2-2; D remains unclear. Germline V gene data show CDR1 as MGHRA and CDR2 as YSYEKL. The V gene lost 0 bases and the J gene lost 5 bases, with 10 bases spanning the gap. This CDR3 comprises 15 residues.

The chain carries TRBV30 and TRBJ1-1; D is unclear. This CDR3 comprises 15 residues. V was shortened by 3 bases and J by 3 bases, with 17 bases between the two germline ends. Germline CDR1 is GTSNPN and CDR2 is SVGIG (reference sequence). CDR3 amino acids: CAWRPFGQAYTEAFF. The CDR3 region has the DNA TGTGCCTGGAGGCCCTTCGGGCAGGCCTACACTGAAGCTTTCTTT.

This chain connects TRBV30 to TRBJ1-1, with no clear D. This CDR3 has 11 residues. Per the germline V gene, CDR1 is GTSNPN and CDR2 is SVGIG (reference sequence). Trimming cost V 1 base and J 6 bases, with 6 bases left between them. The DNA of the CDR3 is TGTGCCTGGAGTGAAACGGCTGAAGCTTTCTTT. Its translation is CAWSETAEAFF.

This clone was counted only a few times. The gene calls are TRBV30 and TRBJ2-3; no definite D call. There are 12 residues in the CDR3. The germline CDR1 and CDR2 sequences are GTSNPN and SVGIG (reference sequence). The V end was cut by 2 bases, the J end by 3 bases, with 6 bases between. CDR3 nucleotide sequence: TGTGCCTGGAGTATGGCGACAGATACGCAGTATTTT. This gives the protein CAWSMATDTQYF.

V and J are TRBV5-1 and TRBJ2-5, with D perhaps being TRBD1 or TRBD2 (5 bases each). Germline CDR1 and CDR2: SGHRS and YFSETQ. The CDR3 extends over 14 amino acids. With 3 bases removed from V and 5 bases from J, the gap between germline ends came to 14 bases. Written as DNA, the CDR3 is TGCGCCAGCAGCTCGGGACGCCCGTCTGAGACCCAGTACTTC. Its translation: CASSSGRPSETQYF.

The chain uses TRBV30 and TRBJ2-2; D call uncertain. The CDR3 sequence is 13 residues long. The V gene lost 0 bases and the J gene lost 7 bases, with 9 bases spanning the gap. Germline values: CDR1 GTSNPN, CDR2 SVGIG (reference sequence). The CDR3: CAWSVRISGELFF. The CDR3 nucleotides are TGTGCCTGGAGTGTCCGAATAAGCGGGGAGCTGTTTTTT.

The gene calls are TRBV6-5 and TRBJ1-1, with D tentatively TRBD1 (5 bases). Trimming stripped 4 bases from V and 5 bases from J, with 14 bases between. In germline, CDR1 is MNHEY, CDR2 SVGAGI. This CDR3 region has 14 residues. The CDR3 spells CASSSLWGVTEAFF. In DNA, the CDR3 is TGTGCCAGCAGTTCCTTATGGGGGGTTACTGAAGCTTTCTTT.

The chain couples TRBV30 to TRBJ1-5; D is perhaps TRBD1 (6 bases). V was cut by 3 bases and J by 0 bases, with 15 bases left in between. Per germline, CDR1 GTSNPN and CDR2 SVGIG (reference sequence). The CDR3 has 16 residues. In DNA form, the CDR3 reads TGTGCCTGGAGACTAGGAGGGGGTCTTAGCAATCAGCCCCAGCATTTT. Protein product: CAWRLGGGLSNQPQHF.

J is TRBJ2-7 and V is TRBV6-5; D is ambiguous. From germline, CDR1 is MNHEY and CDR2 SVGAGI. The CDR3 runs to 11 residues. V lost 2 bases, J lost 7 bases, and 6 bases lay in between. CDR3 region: CASSYEAEQYF. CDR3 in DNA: TGTGCCAGCAGTTACGAGGCGGAGCAGTACTTC.

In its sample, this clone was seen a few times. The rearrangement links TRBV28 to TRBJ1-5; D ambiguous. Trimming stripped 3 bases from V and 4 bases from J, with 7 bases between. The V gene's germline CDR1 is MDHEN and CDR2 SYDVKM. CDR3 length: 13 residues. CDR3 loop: CASSFQGNQPQHF. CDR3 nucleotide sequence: TGTGCCAGCAGTTTCCAAGGAAATCAGCCCCAGCATTTT.

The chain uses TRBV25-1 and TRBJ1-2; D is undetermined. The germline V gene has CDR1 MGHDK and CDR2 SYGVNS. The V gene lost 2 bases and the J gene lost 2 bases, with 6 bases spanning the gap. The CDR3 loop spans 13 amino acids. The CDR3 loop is CASSERANYGYTF. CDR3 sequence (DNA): TGTGCCAGCAGTGAAAGGGCCAACTATGGCTACACCTTC.

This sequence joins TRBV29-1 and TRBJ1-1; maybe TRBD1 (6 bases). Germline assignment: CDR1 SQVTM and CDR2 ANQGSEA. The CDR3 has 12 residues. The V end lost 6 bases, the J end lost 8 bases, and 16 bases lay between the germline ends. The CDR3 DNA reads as TGCAGCGTGAACCGGGGGGCTTTAGAAGCTTTCTTT. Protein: CSVNRGALEAFF. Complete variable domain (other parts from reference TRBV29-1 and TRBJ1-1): SAVISQKPSRDICQRGTSLTIQCQVDSQVTMMFWYRQQPGQSLTLIATANQGSEATYESGFVIDKFPISRPNLTFSTLTVSNMSPEDSSIYLCSVNRGALEAFFGQGTRLTVV.

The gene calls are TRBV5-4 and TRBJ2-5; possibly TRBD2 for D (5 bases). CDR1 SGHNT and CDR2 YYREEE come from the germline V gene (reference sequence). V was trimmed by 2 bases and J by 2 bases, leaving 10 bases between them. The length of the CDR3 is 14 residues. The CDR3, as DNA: TGTGCCAGCAGCTTTCCGGGAAGACAAGAGACCCAGTACTTC. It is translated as CASSFPGRQETQYF.

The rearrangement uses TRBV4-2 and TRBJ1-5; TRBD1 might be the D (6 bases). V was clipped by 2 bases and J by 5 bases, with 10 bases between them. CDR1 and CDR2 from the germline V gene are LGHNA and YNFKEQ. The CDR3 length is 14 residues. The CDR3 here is CASSQRQVDQPQHF. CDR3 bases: TGTGCCAGCAGCCAAAGACAGGTGGATCAGCCCCAGCATTTT.

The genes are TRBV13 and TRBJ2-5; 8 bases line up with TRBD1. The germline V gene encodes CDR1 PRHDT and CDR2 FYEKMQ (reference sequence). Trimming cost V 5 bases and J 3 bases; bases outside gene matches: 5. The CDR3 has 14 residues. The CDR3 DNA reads TGTGCCAGCAGCCAGGACAGGGACAAAGAGACCCAGTACTTC. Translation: CASSQDRDKETQYF.

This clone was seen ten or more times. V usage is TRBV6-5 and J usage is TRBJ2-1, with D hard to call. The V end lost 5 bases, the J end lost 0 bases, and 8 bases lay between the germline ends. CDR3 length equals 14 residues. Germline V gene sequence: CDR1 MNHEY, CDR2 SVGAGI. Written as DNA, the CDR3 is TGTGCCAGCAGTGAGACCCGCTCCTACAATGAGCAGTTCTTC. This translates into CASSETRSYNEQFF.

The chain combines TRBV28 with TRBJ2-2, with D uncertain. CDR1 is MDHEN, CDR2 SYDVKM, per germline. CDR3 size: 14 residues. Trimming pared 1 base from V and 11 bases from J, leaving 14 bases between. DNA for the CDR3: TGTGCCAGCAGTTTATCGGATTTGTCCAGAGAGCTGTTTTTT. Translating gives CASSLSDLSRELFF.

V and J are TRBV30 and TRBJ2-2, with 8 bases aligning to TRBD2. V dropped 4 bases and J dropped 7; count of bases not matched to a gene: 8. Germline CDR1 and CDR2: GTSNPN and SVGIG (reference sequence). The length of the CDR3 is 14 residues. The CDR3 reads CAWKGLAGVGELFF. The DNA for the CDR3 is TGTGCCTGGAAGGGGCTAGCGGGTGTCGGGGAGCTGTTTTTT. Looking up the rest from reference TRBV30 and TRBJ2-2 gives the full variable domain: SQTIHQWPATLVQPVGSPLSLECTVEGTSNPNLYWYRQAAGRGLQLLFYSVGIGQISSEVPQNLSASRPQDRQFILSSKKLLLSDSGFYLCAWKGLAGVGELFFGEGSRLTVL.

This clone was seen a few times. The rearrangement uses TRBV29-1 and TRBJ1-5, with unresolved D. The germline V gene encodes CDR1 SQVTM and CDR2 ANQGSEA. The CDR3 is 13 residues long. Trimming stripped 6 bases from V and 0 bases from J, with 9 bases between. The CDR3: CSVKWDSNQPQHF. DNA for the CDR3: TGCAGCGTGAAATGGGATAGCAATCAGCCCCAGCATTTT.

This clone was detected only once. Here the CDR3 reads CASMKSRPGGTSGTQYF. CDR3 sequence (DNA): TGTGCCAGCATGAAAAGTCGTCCGGGAGGAACATCAGGCACGCAGTATTTT. The chain combines TRBV2 with TRBJ2-3; TRBD2 matches at 7 bases. The germline CDR1 and CDR2 sequences are SNHLY and FYNNEI. This CDR3 comprises 17 residues. V was pared by 7 bases and J by 9 bases, with 22 bases of the junction left unmatched.

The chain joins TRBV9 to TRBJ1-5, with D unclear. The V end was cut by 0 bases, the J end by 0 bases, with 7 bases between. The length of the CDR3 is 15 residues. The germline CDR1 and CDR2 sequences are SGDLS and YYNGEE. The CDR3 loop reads CASSVGAASNQPQHF. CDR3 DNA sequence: TGTGCCAGCAGCGTAGGGGCAGCTAGCAATCAGCCCCAGCATTTT.

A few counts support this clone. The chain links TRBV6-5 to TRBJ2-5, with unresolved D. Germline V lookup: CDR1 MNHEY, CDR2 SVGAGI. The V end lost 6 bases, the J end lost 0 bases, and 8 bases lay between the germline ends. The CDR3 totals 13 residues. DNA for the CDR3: TGTGCCAGCAGACTTAGGTACCAAGAGACCCAGTACTTC. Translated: CASRLRYQETQYF.